Following are 7 T cell receptor beta chains from one sample sequenced in a study of T cells after yellow fever vaccination. TCRdb redid the calling of the 5' RACE reads with MiXCR, one entry per CDR3 protein. This table holds over 100,000 distinct CDR3 sequences, 7.5% to 9.5% found once. The sequenced sample was CD8+ T cells sorted from PBMCs, obtained 45 days after the yellow fever booster vaccination. These receptor sequences come from a young man who received the YFV17D yellow fever vaccine.

The chain combines TRBV20-1 with TRBJ2-7; the D call may be TRBD1 or TRBD2 (5 bases each). The germline V gene has CDR1 DFQATT and CDR2 SNEGSKA (reference sequence). The CDR3 sequence is 16 residues long. V was cut by 6 bases and J by 1 base, with 22 bases left in between. As DNA, the CDR3 is TGCAGTGCCAGTAAAGCCCGGGACCAAGTTTCCTACGAGCAGTACTTC. It yields the protein CSASKARDQVSYEQYF.

This clonotype was detected many times. This chain's CDR3 is CSVEEGRRVNEQYF. The CDR3 DNA reads TGCAGCGTTGAAGAGGGCCGGAGAGTCAACGAGCAGTACTTC. The chain couples TRBV29-1 to TRBJ2-7; the D is unclear. The CDR3 runs to 14 residues. The V gene's germline CDR1 is SQVTM and CDR2 ANQGSEA. Trimming cost V 0 bases and J 5 bases, with 14 bases left between them.

The table lists this clonotype with many counts. This rearrangement joins TRBV20-1 to TRBJ2-3; 7 bases align to TRBD1. CDR1 and CDR2 from the germline V gene are DFQATT and SNEGSKA (reference sequence). V lost 3 bases, J lost 4 bases, and 10 bases stayed unmatched. The CDR3 runs 15 residues. In nucleotides, the CDR3 is TGCAGTGCTAGTCTTGGACAGGAGGCGGCAGATACGCAGTATTTT. Protein: CSASLGQEAADTQYF.

This clonotype came up a few times. J is TRBJ2-2 and V is TRBV7-9, with D perhaps matching TRBD1 (6 bases). The CDR3 is made up of 14 amino acids. Germline CDR1 reads SEHNR; CDR2 reads FQNEAQ (reference sequence). The ends were cut back, 8 bases at V and 0 bases at J, with 10 bases in the middle. The CDR3 here is CASRGGTNTGELFF. Here the CDR3 DNA reads TGTGCCAGCCGAGGGGGTACGAACACCGGGGAGCTGTTTTTT.

The chain uses TRBV29-1 and TRBJ1-1, with D tentatively TRBD1 (5 bases). The length of the CDR3 is 15 residues. Trimming removed 7 bases at V and 4 bases at J, with 22 bases between. Germline CDR1 reads SQVTM; CDR2 reads ANQGSEA. CDR3 in DNA: TGCAGCGCAGACGGGGCAGGAGGGATTGGCACTGAAGCTTTCTTT. It specifies CSADGAGGIGTEAFF. Filled out from reference TRBV29-1 and TRBJ1-1, the complete variable domain reads SAVISQKPSRDICQRGTSLTIQCQVDSQVTMMFWYRQQPGQSLTLIATANQGSEATYESGFVIDKFPISRPNLTFSTLTVSNMSPEDSSIYLCSADGAGGIGTEAFFGQGTRLTVV.

A remark on this clonotype: Just one base apart from a much larger clone, this may be a read error. The chain combines TRBV20-1 with TRBJ2-1; TRBD2 matches at 9 bases. The CDR3 has 16 residues. Per the germline V gene, CDR1 is DFQATT and CDR2 is SNEGSKA (reference sequence). CDR3 coding DNA: TGCACTGCTACGACAGTTACTAGCGGGTATTACAATGAGCAGTTCTTC. Residues: CTATTVTSGYYNEQFF.

Ten or more counts support this clonotype. The chain joins TRBV4-3 to TRBJ2-7; 9 bases are a match to TRBD1. CDR1 and CDR2 from the germline V gene are LGHNA and YSLEER. The V and J ends lost 0 bases and 5 bases, in that order; junction bases with no gene match: 8. The CDR3 extends over 16 amino acids. CDR3 nucleotide sequence: TGCGCCAGCAGCCAAGATCTATGGGGACAGGGTGACGAGCAGTACTTC. Residues: CASSQDLWGQGDEQYF.